This T cell receptor (beta chain) was obtained from a study of beta chain features in type 1 diabetes. About this clone itself: The antigen remains undetermined.

Since all of the isolated RNA was reverse transcribed, expressed TCRB transcripts were what got sequenced. Using immunoSEQ multiplex PCR, the repertoire was profiled, and TCRdb retains in-frame clones only, with some absent. The sample consists of around 70,000 clones, about 50% of them appearing once. Germline values: CDR1 MNHNY, CDR2 SVGAGI (reference sequence). CDR3 length: 15 residues. J gave up 4 bases and V 8 bases, and 9 bases lay outside the gene matches. Study-level results: Type 1 diabetes patients had moderately but significantly shorter TCRB CDR3s in all four CD4+ subsets. Naive, central memory and Treg TCRB repertoires appeared more alike in patients than in healthy donors. VDJ junctions in type 1 diabetes patients carried more deletions and fewer insertions.

The chain recombines TRBV6-6 with TRBJ2-3, with 10 bases aligning to TRBD1. Sequences were obtained from central memory CD4+ T cells from blood. The receptor was isolated from a man aged 30-40 years with type 1 diabetes. CDR3: CASRDRGRVSDTQYF. CDR3 DNA: TGTGCCAGCCGCGACAGGGGGCGGGTTTCAGATACGCAGTATTTT.